A selection of T cell receptor beta chains follows, all from one sample in a study of response to subunit inactivated influenza vaccine. TCRdb reprocessed the RT-PCR reads via MiXCR and lists one record per CDR3 protein. The sample consists of hundreds of thousands of distinct CDR3 sequences, over 11% of them appearing once. The starting material was PBMCs from blood, obtained less than 15 days before vaccination. The receptors derive from a man aged 50 or older who received an inactivated influenza vaccine. The CDR3 runs from the conserved cysteine through the conserved F or W. The D gene is left open where the match is weak. A row's size may be missing; if present it is once, few, many or a size class.

.	.	TRBJ1-5	TRBV27	CASSLYAWRDSNQPQHF	TGTGCCAGCAGTTTATACGCGTGGAGGGACAGCAATCAGCCCCAGCATTTT
.	few	TRBJ2-7	TRBV29-1	CSVKTRGYEQYF	TGCAGCGTTAAGACTAGAGGCTACGAGCAGTACTTC
.	few	TRBJ2-1	TRBV15	CATSRDQGTYNEQFF	TGTGCCACCAGCAGAGACCAGGGGACCTACAATGAGCAGTTCTTC
TRBD2	many	TRBJ2-7	TRBV7-2	CASSLAGGGIEQYF	TGTGCCAGCAGCTTAGCCGGGGGAGGGATTGAGCAGTACTTC
TRBD1	few	TRBJ2-7	TRBV28	CASRPTGVGSYEQYF	TGTGCCAGCAGACCCACAGGGGTAGGATCCTACGAGCAGTACTTC
TRBD1	.	TRBJ2-7	TRBV12-3/TRBV12-4	CASSAGGTGSYEEQYF	TGTGCCAGCAGTGCCGGGGGGACAGGGAGTTACGAAGAGCAGTACTTC
TRBD2	.	TRBJ2-3	TRBV6-1	CASSRLAGGGDTQYF	TGTGCCAGCAGCCGACTAGCGGGAGGCGGGGATACGCAGTATTTT
.	.	TRBJ2-2	TRBV2	CVSSRDIPTGELFF	TGTGTCAGCAGCCGGGATATACCCACCGGGGAGCTGTTTTTT
TRBD2	.	TRBJ2-1	TRBV30	CAWSAGTSGYNEQFF	TGTGCCTGGAGTGCCGGGACTAGCGGCTACAATGAGCAGTTCTTC
.	.	TRBJ2-5	TRBV5-1	CASSILGERETQYF	TGCGCCAGCAGCATCTTAGGGGAGCGAGAGACCCAGTACTTC
TRBD2	few	TRBJ2-5	TRBV4-3	CASSQTSGRQETQYF	TGCGCCAGCAGCCAAACTAGCGGGCGGCAAGAGACCCAGTACTTC
.	few	TRBJ2-5	TRBV29-1	CSVEEGGGQETQYF	TGCAGCGTTGAAGAAGGAGGCGGACAAGAGACCCAGTACTTC
TRBD1	few	TRBJ2-7	TRBV20-1	CSARGQGMGIYEQYF	TGCAGTGCTAGGGGACAGGGAATGGGAATATACGAGCAGTACTTC
.	.	TRBJ1-1	TRBV28	CASSLWGVGTEAFF	TGTGCCAGCAGTTTATGGGGGGTGGGGACTGAAGCTTTCTTT
TRBD1	.	TRBJ2-5	TRBV20-1	CSASRTGGETQYF	TGCAGTGCTAGTAGGACAGGGGGCGAGACCCAGTACTTC
TRBD1	few	TRBJ2-2	TRBV14	CASSQGDRGQPGDTGELFF	TGTGCCAGCAGCCAAGGGGACAGGGGGCAACCCGGGGACACCGGGGAGCTGTTTTTT
TRBD1	many	TRBJ2-7	TRBV27	CASTPLGQGSYEQYF	TGTGCCAGCACCCCGTTGGGACAGGGAAGTTACGAGCAGTACTTC
.	few	TRBJ2-7	TRBV2	CASSVNAIGSYEQYF	TGTGCCAGCAGTGTAAACGCAATTGGCTCCTACGAGCAGTACTTC
.	.	TRBJ2-2	TRBV12-3/TRBV12-4	CASSPPGGRANTGELFF	TGTGCCAGCAGTCCTCCCGGGGGCAGGGCGAACACCGGGGAGCTGTTTTTT
.	.	TRBJ2-7	TRBV5-5	CASSLVAAGSYEQYF	TGTGCCAGCAGCTTGGTAGCCGCGGGGTCCTACGAGCAGTACTTC
.	many	TRBJ2-1	TRBV24-1	CATSEQGLGQFF	TGTGCCACCAGTGAGCAGGGCCTAGGGCAGTTCTTC
.	few	TRBJ2-1	TRBV20-1	CSARAPGRIYNEQFF	TGCAGTGCTAGGGCCCCGGGACGGATATACAATGAGCAGTTCTTC
.	once	TRBJ1-3	TRBV3-1	CASTRGGSGNTIYF	TGTGCCAGCACCCGGGGAGGGTCTGGAAACACCATATATTTT
.	.	TRBJ2-2	TRBV20-1	CSARGWDANTGELFF	TGCAGCGCTAGAGGGTGGGACGCGAACACCGGGGAGCTGTTTTTT
TRBD1	many	TRBJ1-6	TRBV7-3	CASSVDRVGALHF	TGTGCCAGCAGCGTGGACAGGGTTGGGGCCCTCCACTTT
.	.	TRBJ2-7	TRBV7-3	CASSYTNSYEQYF	TGTGCCAGCAGCTATACAAACTCCTACGAGCAGTACTTC
.	few	TRBJ2-5	TRBV5-1	CASSFLGGPGETQYF	TGCGCCAGCAGCTTCCTTGGGGGGCCGGGCGAGACCCAGTACTTC
TRBD2	few	TRBJ2-2	TRBV18	CASSPKAGDPTNTGELFF	TGTGCCAGCTCACCGAAGGCGGGGGACCCCACGAACACCGGGGAGCTGTTTTTT
.	few	TRBJ2-7	TRBV5-1	CASSLFVGPTYEQYF	TGCGCCAGCAGCTTGTTTGTGGGGCCTACCTACGAGCAGTACTTC
.	.	TRBJ2-3	TRBV7-6	CASSLGWGRETRSTQYF	TGTGCCAGCAGCTTAGGTTGGGGACGGGAGACAAGAAGTACGCAGTATTTT
.	many	TRBJ2-1	TRBV6-6	CASGFQGRGFF	TGTGCCAGCGGTTTCCAGGGACGGGGGTTCTTC
.	few	TRBJ1-6	TRBV6-5	CASSYSPNSPLHF	TGTGCCAGCAGTTACTCGCCTAATTCACCCCTCCACTTT
TRBD1	few	TRBJ1-5	TRBV6-1	CASSAPTGFVNQPQHF	TGTGCCAGCAGTGCACCGACAGGGTTCGTAAATCAGCCCCAGCATTTT
.	few	TRBJ1-5	TRBV20-1	CSAAQQGGHQPQHF	TGCAGTGCTGCCCAACAGGGAGGGCATCAGCCCCAGCATTTT
.	few	TRBJ2-2	TRBV7-9	CASSLGLPTGELFF	TGTGCCAGCAGCTTAGGGCTTCCCACCGGGGAGCTGTTTTTT
TRBD2	.	TRBJ2-5	TRBV11-2	CASSLEAGLAGETQYF	TGTGCCAGCAGCTTAGAGGCGGGACTAGCGGGTGAGACCCAGTACTTC
TRBD1	.	TRBJ2-5	TRBV29-1	CSVLTGYQETQYF	TGCAGCGTCCTGACAGGGTATCAAGAGACCCAGTACTTC
.	.	TRBJ2-4	TRBV27	CASSLNVWAPLAKNIQYF	TGTGCCAGCAGTTTAAATGTCTGGGCTCCGCTAGCCAAAAACATTCAGTACTTC
.	.	TRBJ1-1	TRBV20-1	CSARTSMNTEAFF	TGCAGTGCTAGGACCAGCATGAACACTGAAGCTTTCTTT
.	few	TRBJ2-7	TRBV30	CAWRPNNPGRGLYEQYF	TGTGCCTGGAGACCGAACAACCCGGGACGGGGGCTCTACGAGCAGTACTTC
.	.	TRBJ2-5	TRBV9	CASSVGTVGVQETQYF	TGTGCCAGCAGCGTAGGGACAGTAGGGGTCCAAGAGACCCAGTACTTC
.	.	TRBJ2-5	TRBV7-2	CASSYQGLQETQYF	TGTGCCAGCAGCTATCAGGGACTTCAAGAGACCCAGTACTTC
TRBD2	.	TRBJ2-7	TRBV3-1	CASSQGLAGDEQYF	TGTGCCAGCAGCCAAGGACTAGCGGGAGACGAGCAGTACTTC
.	few	TRBJ2-5	TRBV5-1	CASSLTGKDQETQYF	TGCGCCAGCAGCTTAACGGGAAAAGACCAAGAGACCCAGTACTTC
TRBD1	few	TRBJ2-7	TRBV6-2/TRBV6-3	CASSYGTGTGEQYF	TGTGCCAGCAGTTACGGGACAGGGACGGGAGAGCAGTACTTC
.	.	TRBJ2-7	TRBV4-3	CASSRGPGLEQYF	TGCGCCAGCAGCCGGGGGCCCGGACTCGAGCAGTACTTC
.	few	TRBJ2-2	TRBV7-8	CASSLEYSGPNTGELFF	TGTGCCAGCAGCTTAGAATACAGCGGGCCGAACACCGGGGAGCTGTTTTTT
.	.	TRBJ1-1	TRBV9	CASSVLAGLNTEAFF	TGTGCCAGCAGCGTATTGGCCGGCTTGAACACTGAAGCTTTCTTT
.	few	TRBJ2-3	TRBV28	CASSFYRGTDTQYF	TGTGCCAGCAGTTTTTACAGGGGCACAGATACGCAGTATTTT
TRBD1	many	TRBJ2-7	TRBV6-2/TRBV6-3	CASSRLTGNYEQYF	TGTGCCAGCAGCCGACTGACAGGGAACTACGAGCAGTACTTC
.	few	TRBJ1-1	TRBV12-3/TRBV12-4	CASSLMGQGAFF	TGTGCCAGCAGTTTGATGGGACAAGGGGCTTTCTTT
TRBD2	few	TRBJ2-3	TRBV19	CASSIWAGGTDTQYF	TGTGCCAGTAGTATCTGGGCGGGGGGCACAGATACGCAGTATTTT
TRBD1	few	TRBJ2-5	TRBV5-1	CASSTGTGGKETQYF	TGCGCCAGCAGCACAGGGACAGGGGGCAAAGAGACCCAGTACTTC